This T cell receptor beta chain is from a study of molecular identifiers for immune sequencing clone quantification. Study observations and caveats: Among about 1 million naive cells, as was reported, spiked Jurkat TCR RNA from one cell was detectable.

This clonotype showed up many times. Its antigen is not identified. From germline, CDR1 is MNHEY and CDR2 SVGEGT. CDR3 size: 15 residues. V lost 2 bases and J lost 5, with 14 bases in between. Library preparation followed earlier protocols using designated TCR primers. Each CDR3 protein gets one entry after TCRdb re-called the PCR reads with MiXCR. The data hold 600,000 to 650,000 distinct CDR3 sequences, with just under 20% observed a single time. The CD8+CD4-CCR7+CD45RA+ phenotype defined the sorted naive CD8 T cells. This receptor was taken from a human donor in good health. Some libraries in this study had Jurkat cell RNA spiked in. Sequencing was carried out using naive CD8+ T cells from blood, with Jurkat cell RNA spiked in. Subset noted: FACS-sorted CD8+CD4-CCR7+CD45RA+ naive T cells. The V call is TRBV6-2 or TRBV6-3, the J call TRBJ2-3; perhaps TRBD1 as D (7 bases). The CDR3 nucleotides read TGTGCCAGCAGTTACCCGGAGGGGGCAGAAGATACGCAGTATTTT. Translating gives CASSYPEGAEDTQYF.